Detailed here is one T cell receptor beta chain. No antigen is known for it. The primer mix had 60 Vbeta and 13 Jbeta primers. Here immunoSEQ multiplex PCR was the method, and the copy in TCRdb shows in-frame clones only, minus some. The data show about 95,000 clones, about 76% seen once. These donors, healthy bone marrow donors, were studied. The germline gives CDR1 SGDLS, CDR2 YYNGEE. V was cut by 0 bases and J by 1 base, with 10 bases left in between. The CDR3 is 15 amino acids. This sample was included in a study of cytomegalovirus exposure and HLA in healthy donors. Whole-study results and caveats: Near-uniform donor sequencing depth was presumed by presence/absence analyses. Among immune exposure information, only CMV serostatus was available. Follow-up analysis later connected one missense variant in DCLRE1C with trimming of TCR beta V- and J-genes.

Sequences were obtained from PBMCs. This sequence originates from a woman aged 40 to 50 in good health and CMV-seronegative. The rearrangement joins TRBV9 to TRBJ1-1, with D unresolved. CDR3 nucleotides: TGTGCCAGCAGCGTAGCAGAGGGAGCGAACACTGAAGCTTTCTTT. Translation gives CASSVAEGANTEAFF.